This T cell receptor (beta chain) was identified in a study of OX40 agonist ivuxolimab in advanced cancers. Across the whole study: Eligibility rules accepted prior anti-PD-1, anti-PD-L1 or anti-CTLA-4 therapy, and roughly 42% had some.

The method was immunoSEQ multiplex PCR; TCRdb's version includes in-frame clones alone and lacks a portion of them. This sample yields 90,000 to 100,000 clones, of which approximately 95% are seen a single time; roughly 2% belongs to the top ten. The germline V gene has CDR1 SEHNR and CDR2 FQNEAQ (reference sequence). CDR3 size: 16 residues. V lost 5 bases, J lost 8 bases, and 11 bases stayed unmatched. As regards this clone: The antigen remains undetermined.

Findings and limits, study-wide: A proportion of nonresponders additionally exhibited low normalized T-cell clonal expansion. Averaged across samples, CD8+ T cells carried more expanded clones than CD4+ did.

This chain joins TRBV7-9 and TRBJ2-2; 10 positions match TRBD2. Sample: CD4+ or CD8+ T cells sorted from blood, taken in a trial of the OX40 agonist ivuxolimab. This receptor was taken from an adult with an advanced solid tumor such as melanoma, head and neck, liver or kidney cancer. CDR3 amino acids: CASSAPGLASEGELFF. Here the CDR3 DNA reads TGTGCCAGCAGCGCTCCGGGACTAGCGTCTGAGGGGGAGCTGTTTTTT. The full variable domain, completed using reference TRBV7-9 and TRBJ2-2, is DTGVSQNPRHKITKRGQNVTFRCDPISEHNRLYWYRQTLGQGPEFLTYFQNEAQLEKSRLLSDRFSAERPKGSFSTLEIQRTEQGDSAMYLCASSAPGLASEGELFFGEGSRLTVL.